The 7 T cell receptor beta chains given below trace back to one sample, sequenced in a study of blood T cells in healthy people across ages. A second PCR of about 7 to 12 cycles used a sample-barcoded 5' primer and a J-beta primer mix. A single record per CDR3 protein comes from TCRdb applying MiXCR to the 5' RACE reads. The profile shows almost 1 million distinct CDR3 sequences, roughly 50% of them singletons. The specimen was blood. These receptors were taken from a woman aged 60-75 years in good health.

This rearrangement joins TRBV4-1 to TRBJ2-5; D is undetermined. Germline V gene data show CDR1 as MGHRA and CDR2 as YSYEKL. This CDR3 is 15 amino acids long. V dropped 3 bases and J dropped 11 bases, with 22 bases sitting between them. The DNA of the CDR3 is TGCGCCAGCAGCCAGGAGCTTGGTCCTCGCCGCCAGCAGTACTTC. Translating it yields CASSQELGPRRQQYF.

The chain recombines TRBV27 with TRBJ1-2; the D is unclear. Germline lookup yields CDR1 MNHEY and CDR2 SMNVEV (reference sequence). The CDR3 sequence is 15 residues long. V was trimmed by 2 bases and J by 0 bases, leaving 10 bases between them. This CDR3 reads CASSLRAAPNYGYTF. CDR3 nucleotide sequence: TGTGCCAGCAGTTTAAGGGCAGCCCCTAACTATGGCTACACCTTC.

This chain connects TRBV10-2 to TRBJ2-1, with D perhaps TRBD1 (6 bases). CDR1 is WSHSY and CDR2 is SAAADI in the germline V gene. The CDR3 extends over 14 amino acids. V gave up 4 bases and J gave up 7 bases, with 14 bases separating them. The CDR3 spells CASSGWGPGNEQFF. CDR3 DNA sequence: TGCGCCAGCAGTGGTTGGGGGCCGGGGAATGAGCAGTTCTTC.

V is TRBV28 and J is TRBJ2-5; 8 bases fit TRBD2. The last part of the DNA fits TRBJ2-7 better; the J call may be wrong. The CDR3 is 15 residues long. The V gene's germline CDR1 is MDHEN and CDR2 SYDVKM. The CDR3 spells CASSFPAGVEDEQYF. The CDR3 DNA reads as TGTGCCAGCAGTTTCCCAGCGGGGGTTGAGGACGAGCAGTACTTC.

The J gene is TRBJ1-1, the V gene TRBV20-1; no firm D call. The CDR3 sequence is 13 residues long. The germline CDR1 and CDR2 sequences are DFQATT and SNEGSKA (reference sequence). The V end was cut by 3 bases, the J end by 1 base, with 9 bases between. CDR3 nucleotides: TGCAGTGCTAGTTTCGTGGGGAACACTGAAGCTTTCTTT. Translating gives CSASFVGNTEAFF.

The chain employs TRBV2 and TRBJ2-5; 12 bases map to TRBD2. Germline CDR1 and CDR2: SNHLY and FYNNEI. This CDR3 spans 15 amino acids. V shed 7 bases, J shed 11 bases, and the junction held 14 bases outside the gene matches. DNA for the CDR3: TGTGCCAGCAAGGAAGGGCTAGCGGGAGGGCAACCGCAGTACTTC. Encoded protein: CASKEGLAGGQPQYF.

DNA for the CDR3: TGTGCCACCAGCAGTGGACAGGGGAGTTACGAGCAGTACTTC. This translates into CATSSGQGSYEQYF. J is TRBJ2-7 and V is TRBV15; the match to TRBD1 covers 9 bases. Germline V lookup: CDR1 LNHNV, CDR2 YYDKDF (reference sequence). The V and J ends lost 3 bases and 4 bases, in that order; junction bases with no gene match: 4. The CDR3 covers 14 residues. Full variable domain (outside the CDR3, taken from reference TRBV15 and TRBJ2-7): DAMVIQNPRYQVTQFGKPVTLSCSQTLNHNVMYWYQQKSSQAPKLLFHYYDKDFNNEADTPDNFQSRRPNTSFCFLDIRSPGLGDTAMYLCATSSGQGSYEQYFGPGTRLTVT.